This T cell receptor beta chain was sequenced in a study of blood T cell repertoires in COVID-19. Original processing methods: Researchers report that nucleated cell counts were estimated from reference gene primer amplification. Some clones are missing from TCRdb's copy, which holds only in-frame ones; the method was immunoSEQ multiplex PCR. D and trimming come from the DNA, and the V and J calls and clone size come from that table. The repertoire holds about 300,000 clones, 89% seen once, with about 5.2% in the top ten. Germline V gene sequence: CDR1 MDHEN, CDR2 SYDVKM. V gave up 2 bases and J gave up 5 bases; unmatched junction bases: 7. The CDR3 length is 15 residues. The sample holds a few counts of this clone.

The clonotype originates from a man between 60 and 75 years old who had recovered from COVID-19. Input material: PBMCs or T cells enriched from blood (not recorded which). The chain uses TRBV28 and TRBJ2-7; TRBD2 matches 9 bases. For the CDR3, the DNA is TGTGCCAGCAGTTTAGTGGGCGGGAGGGCCCACGAGCAGTACTTC. Its protein is CASSLVGGRAHEQYF.